This T cell receptor (gamma chain) was sequenced during a study of gamma delta lymphoproliferative disorders and STAT genes. Study-wide results and caveats: Most major patient clonotypes were shared with at least one healthy donor.

This clone was seen a handful of times. The antigen remains undetermined. No DNA is shown, since the ends of the CDR3 on it are uncertain; the CDR3 is the one TCRdb lists. The length of the CDR3 is 15 amino acids, counting both ends. Genomic DNA from isolated PBMCs served as the sequencing template. TCRdb re-called the multiplex PCR reads using CATT. The profile covers over 3,500 gamma-chain clones, with roughly 7.3% appearing a single time and roughly a third taken by the ten largest. The TCR comes from a human donor in good health. The sequencing sample was made of blood. V gene TRGV11 was called; the J gene was not. TRGV11 is flagged as an ORF with uncertain function. Here the CDR3 reads CTTVPAGSSDWIKTF.